Listed here is a single T cell receptor beta chain. Per the germline V gene, CDR1 is ENHRY and CDR2 is SYGVKD. V gave up 7 bases and J gave up 2 bases; unmatched junction bases: 9. This CDR3 spans 15 amino acids. The sample originates from a study of blood T cells in healthy people across ages. PCR was performed a second time for about 7 to 12 cycles using a sample-barcoded 5' primer and a J-beta primer mix. TCRdb itself ran the 5' RACE reads through MiXCR, one entry per CDR3 protein. The profile shows some 700,000 distinct CDR3 sequences, about 20% of them singletons. The sequencing input was blood. The sequence was collected from a man in his sixties or seventies in good health. The chain links TRBV10-3 to TRBJ2-3; 7 positions match TRBD1. CDR3 sequence: CAIKYTGDSTDTQYF. The CDR3 nucleotides are TGTGCCATCAAGTACACAGGGGATTCCACAGATACGCAGTATTTT.